This TCR beta chain came from a study of T cells after yellow fever vaccination. In making TCR cDNA, 5'RACE template switching added a universal primer site and UMIs to it. MiXCR was run by TCRdb on the 5' RACE reads, yielding one entry per CDR3 protein. Here the sample spans 300,000 or so distinct CDR3 sequences, approximately 3.9% being singletons. Germline CDR1 and CDR2: DFQATT and SNEGSKA (reference sequence). The CDR3 consists of 12 residues. With 0 bases removed from V and 6 bases from J, the gap between germline ends came to 9 bases. The specimen was PBMCs, collected 5 days after the yellow fever booster vaccination. This clonotype was obtained from a man aged 18-30 years who received the YFV17D yellow fever vaccine. The chain recombines TRBV20-1 with TRBJ2-7, with D possibly being TRBD1 (5 bases). The CDR3 DNA sequence: TGCAGTGCTAGAGATGGTAGGGGCGAGCAGTACTTC. The encoded protein is CSARDGRGEQYF.